Listed here is a single T cell receptor (beta chain). Its target is not known. This record comes from a study of T cell responses to AZD1222 COVID-19 vaccine. Sequencing was performed with immunoSEQ multiplex PCR; in TCRdb, only in-frame clones are kept and a portion is missing. The table has about 150,000 clones, around 88% seen once. Trimming took off 0 bases at V and 10 bases at J, with 15 bases between the two ends. Germline V gene sequence: CDR1 GTSNPN, CDR2 SVGIG (reference sequence). This CDR3 has 13 amino acids. General study results and limits: Across spike, vaccine-associated CD4 TCRs were found, dominant at 160-218 and 743-854. Two doses of AZD1222 preceded a rise in Spike-specific TCR breadth and depth.

The receptor's source is an adult who received the AZD1222 COVID-19 vaccine. The specimen comprised peripheral blood, sampled 28 days after the second AZD1222 dose. This rearrangement joins TRBV30 to TRBJ1-1, with D maybe TRBD1 (5 bases). CDR3 in DNA: TGTGCCTGGAGTGTGCCGGGGCCCGGCCGAGCTTTCTTT. Protein sequence: CAWSVPGPGRAFF.